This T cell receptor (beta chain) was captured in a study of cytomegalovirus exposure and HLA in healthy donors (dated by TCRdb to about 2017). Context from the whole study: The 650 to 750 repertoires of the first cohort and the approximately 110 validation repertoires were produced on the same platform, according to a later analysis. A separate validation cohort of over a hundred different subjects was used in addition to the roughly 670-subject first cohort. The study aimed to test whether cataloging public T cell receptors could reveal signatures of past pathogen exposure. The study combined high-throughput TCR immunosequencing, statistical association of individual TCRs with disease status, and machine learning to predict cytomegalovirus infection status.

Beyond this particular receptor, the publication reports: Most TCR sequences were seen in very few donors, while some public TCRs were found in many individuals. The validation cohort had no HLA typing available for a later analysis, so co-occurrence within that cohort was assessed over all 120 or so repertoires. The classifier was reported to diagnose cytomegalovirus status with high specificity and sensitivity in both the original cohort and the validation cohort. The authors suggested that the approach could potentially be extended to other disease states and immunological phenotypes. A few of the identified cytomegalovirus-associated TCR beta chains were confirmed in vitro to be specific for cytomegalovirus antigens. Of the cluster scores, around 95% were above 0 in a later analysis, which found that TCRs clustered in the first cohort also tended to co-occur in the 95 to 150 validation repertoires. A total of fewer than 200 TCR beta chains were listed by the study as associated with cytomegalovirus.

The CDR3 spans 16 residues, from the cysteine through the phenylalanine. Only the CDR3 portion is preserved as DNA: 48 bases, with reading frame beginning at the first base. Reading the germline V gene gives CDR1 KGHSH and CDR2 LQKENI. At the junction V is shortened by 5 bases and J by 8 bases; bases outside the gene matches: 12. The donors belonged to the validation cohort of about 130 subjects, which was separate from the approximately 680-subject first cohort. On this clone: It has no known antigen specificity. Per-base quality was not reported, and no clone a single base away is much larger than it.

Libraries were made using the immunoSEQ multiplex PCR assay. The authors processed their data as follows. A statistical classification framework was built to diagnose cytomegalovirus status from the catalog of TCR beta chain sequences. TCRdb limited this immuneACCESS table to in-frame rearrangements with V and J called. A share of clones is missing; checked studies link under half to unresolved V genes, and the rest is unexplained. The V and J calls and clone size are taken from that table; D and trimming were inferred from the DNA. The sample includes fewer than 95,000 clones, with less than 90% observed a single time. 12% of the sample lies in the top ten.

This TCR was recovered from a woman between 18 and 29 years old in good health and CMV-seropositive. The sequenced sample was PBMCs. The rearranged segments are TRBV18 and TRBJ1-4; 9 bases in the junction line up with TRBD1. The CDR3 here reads CASSVVPGQGEEKLFF. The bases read TGTGCCAGCTCAGTCGTGCCGGGACAGGGAGAAGAAAAACTGTTTTTT.